This passage covers 4 T cell receptor beta chains from one sample sequenced in a study of blood T cell repertoires in COVID-19. TCRdb keeps only in-frame clones here, not all; method: immunoSEQ multiplex PCR. The repertoire holds a few hundred thousand clones, with around 87% as singletons. The sample consisted of PBMCs or T cells enriched from blood (not recorded which). These receptor sequences come from a man in his forties or fifties in a cohort exposed to, infected with or recovered from COVID-19 (not recorded which).

The chain couples TRBV3-1 (or the pseudogene TRBV3-2) to TRBJ1-6; 7 bases match TRBD1. In germline, CDR1 is LGHDT, CDR2 YNNKEL (reference sequence). Germline trimming cut 4 bases from V and 5 bases from J; bases unmatched to any gene: 2. This CDR3 is 14 amino acids long. In DNA, the CDR3 is TGTGCCAGCAGCCTGACAGGGAATAATTCACCCCTCCACTTT. It yields the protein CASSLTGNNSPLHF.

V usage is TRBV6-5 and J usage is TRBJ1-5; D is possibly TRBD1 (5 bases). Germline V gives CDR1 MNHEY, CDR2 SVGAGI. The V gene lost 2 bases and the J gene lost 7 bases, with 12 bases spanning the gap. The CDR3 spans 14 residues. This CDR3 is CASSYGAGYQPQHF. The CDR3 DNA is TGTGCCAGCAGTTACGGGGCAGGGTACCAGCCCCAGCATTTT.

The chain employs TRBV18 and TRBJ2-3; D might be TRBD1 (6 bases). The CDR3 covers 17 residues. The germline V and J ends were trimmed by 3 bases and 4 bases, with 20 bases remaining between them. Germline CDR1 is KGHSH and CDR2 is LQKENI. For the CDR3, the DNA is TGTGCCAGCTCACCCCGACAGGTCTTCCAAAGCGCAGATACGCAGTATTTT. This translates into CASSPRQVFQSADTQYF.

The genes are TRBV5-5 and TRBJ1-1; D possibly corresponds to TRBD1 (5 bases). Germline V CDR1 and CDR2: SGHKS, YYEKEE (reference sequence). With 1 base removed from V and 3 bases from J, the gap between germline ends came to 16 bases. This CDR3 is 16 amino acids long. CDR3 sequence reads: CASSLRRGIYDTEAFF. The CDR3 DNA reads as TGTGCCAGCAGCTTGAGGAGGGGAATCTATGACACTGAAGCTTTCTTT.